Listed here are 26 T cell receptor beta chains from one sample, sequenced in a study of cytomegalovirus exposure and HLA in healthy donors. 60 Vbeta and 13 Jbeta primers were used in PCR. This table comes from immunoSEQ multiplex PCR, and its TCRdb copy is limited to in-frame clones, with some not included. The repertoire consists of 120,000 or so clones, with 77% occurring once and the leading ten covering under 6.5%. The sequencing input was PBMCs. The source is a man younger than 30 in good health and CMV-seropositive.

This rearrangement joins TRBV5-5 to TRBJ1-4, with unresolved D. The CDR3 loop spans 16 amino acids. V dropped 0 bases and J dropped 0 bases, with 9 bases sitting between them. CDR1 SGHKS and CDR2 YYEKEE come from the germline V gene (reference sequence). CDR3 sequence: CASSLAMVATNEKLFF. CDR3 DNA sequence: TGTGCCAGCAGCTTGGCTATGGTAGCAACTAATGAAAAACTGTTTTTT. The whole variable domain, remainder taken from reference TRBV5-5 and TRBJ1-4, is DAGVTQSPTHLIKTRGQQVTLRCSPISGHKSVSWYQQVLGQGPQFIFQYYEKEERGRGNFPDRFSARQFPNYSSELNVNALLLGDSALYLCASSLAMVATNEKLFFGSGTQLSVL.

This clone was seen only a few times. The CDR3 is CASSLVGSASSYGYTF. For the CDR3, the DNA is TGTGCCAGCAGCTTGGTAGGCAGCGCGAGTTCCTATGGCTACACCTTC. The chain carries TRBV5-6 and TRBJ1-2; D is unclear. V lost 0 bases and J lost 4, with 16 bases in between. CDR1 and CDR2 from the germline V gene are SGHDT and YYEEEE. This CDR3 contains 16 residues. The complete variable domain, with remaining parts taken from reference TRBV5-6 and TRBJ1-2, reads DAGVTQSPTHLIKTRGQQVTLRCSPKSGHDTVSWYQQALGQGPQFIFQYYEEEERQRGNFPDRFSGHQFPNYSSELNVNALLLGDSALYLCASSLVGSASSYGYTFGSGTRLTVV.

The chain has TRBV15 and TRBJ2-1; 9 bases map to TRBD1. The CDR3 contains 17 residues. V trimming: 4 bases; J trimming: 1 base; junction bases outside the gene matches: 8. Per the germline V gene, CDR1 is LNHNV and CDR2 is YYDKDF (reference sequence). The CDR3 coding sequence is TGTGCCACCAGCAACGCATGGGGACAGGGTTCCTACAATGAGCAGTTCTTC. This codes for CATSNAWGQGSYNEQFF.

The chain combines TRBV27 with TRBJ1-1; 7 nucleotides match TRBD1. CDR3 length: 14 amino acids. V dropped 5 bases and J dropped 1; count of bases not matched to a gene: 4. The germline V gene has CDR1 MNHEY and CDR2 SMNVEV (reference sequence). The CDR3 region is CASSHGTENTEAFF. The CDR3 DNA reads as TGTGCCAGCAGTCACGGGACAGAGAACACTGAAGCTTTCTTT.

The chain links TRBV6-4 to TRBJ1-5; 7 bases match TRBD1. CDR3 length: 13 residues. Germline V gives CDR1 MRHNA, CDR2 SNTAGT. J was trimmed by 5 bases and V by 5 bases; bases with no gene match: 3. Here the CDR3 DNA reads TGTGCCAGCAGTCGGGACAGCGATCAGCCCCAGCATTTT. Encoded protein: CASSRDSDQPQHF.

The V and J genes are TRBV7-3 and TRBJ2-5, with D tentatively TRBD1 (6 bases). V lost 6 bases, J lost 5 bases, and 19 bases lay in between. The CDR3 sequence is 15 residues long. Germline V lookup: CDR1 SGHTA, CDR2 FQGTGA. The CDR3 loop reads CASSPQGLSAETQYF. The DNA of the CDR3 is TGTGCCAGCAGTCCACAGGGATTGAGCGCGGAGACCCAGTACTTC.

The chain couples TRBV28 to TRBJ1-2; D is ambiguous. This CDR3 is built from 13 residues. Trimming cost V 4 bases and J 12 bases, with 18 bases left between them. Germline CDR1 reads MDHEN; CDR2 reads SYDVKM. The CDR3 loop is CASSSLLGEWNTF. CDR3 nucleotide sequence: TGTGCCAGCAGTTCTCTCCTGGGAGAGTGGAACACCTTC.

The J gene is TRBJ2-1, the V gene TRBV18; 8 bases are a match to TRBD2. The CDR3 runs 15 residues. Unmatched junction bases numbered 6, after V lost 2 bases and J lost 6 bases. The V gene's germline CDR1 is KGHSH and CDR2 LQKENI. The CDR3 nucleotides are TGTGCCAGCTCACCAACTAGCGGACCTTTCAATGAGCAGTTCTTC. This translates into CASSPTSGPFNEQFF. Full variable domain (outside the CDR3, taken from reference TRBV18 and TRBJ2-1): NAGVMQNPRHLVRRRGQEARLRCSPMKGHSHVYWYRQLPEEGLKFMVYLQKENIIDESGMPKERFSAEFPKEGPSILRIQQVVRGDSAAYFCASSPTSGPFNEQFFGPGTRLTVL.

The chain joins TRBV7-6 to TRBJ2-7; a possible D gene is TRBD1 (6 bases). The germline V gene has CDR1 SGHVS and CDR2 FNYEAQ. V shed 5 bases and J shed 2 bases, with 13 bases lying between them. The CDR3 runs to 14 residues. As DNA, the CDR3 is TGTGCCAGCAGCGCCACCGGGACAACCTACGAGCAGTACTTC. This encodes CASSATGTTYEQYF.

In the case of this clone: Mismatch with germline at one junction end may stem from a read error. The J gene is TRBJ2-7, the V gene TRBV28, with TRBD1 identical over 8 bases. The germline V gene has CDR1 MDHEN and CDR2 SYDVKM. The CDR3 length is 14 residues. The CDR3, as DNA: TGTGCCAGCACACCGGGACAGGCTTACTACGGGCAGTACTTC. As protein: CASTPGQAYYGQYF.

This chain joins TRBV30 and TRBJ2-1, with D perhaps TRBD2 (5 bases). The V gene lost 8 bases and the J gene lost 4 bases, with 12 bases spanning the gap. Germline CDR1 GTSNPN, CDR2 SVGIG (reference sequence). The CDR3 covers 12 residues. The CDR3 loop reads CAREGIYNEQFF. In DNA form, the CDR3 reads TGTGCCCGTGAGGGAATTTACAATGAGCAGTTCTTC.

The CDR3 DNA reads as TGTGCCAGCAGCGCGACAGGCGAAACTAACTATGGCTACACCTTC. Amino acid sequence: CASSATGETNYGYTF. This chain joins TRBV7-3 and TRBJ1-2, with D perhaps TRBD1 (6 bases). Trimming shortened V by 5 bases and J by 0 bases, and 13 bases separated the two germline ends. There are 15 residues in the CDR3. Germline V gene data show CDR1 as SGHTA and CDR2 as FQGTGA. The whole variable domain, filled in from reference TRBV7-3 and TRBJ1-2, reads GAGVSQTPSNKVTEKGKYVELRCDPISGHTALYWYRQSLGQGPEFLIYFQGTGAADDSGLPNDRFFAVRPEGSVSTLKIQRTERGDSAVYLCASSATGETNYGYTFGSGTRLTVV.

The chain links TRBV27 to TRBJ2-1, with D perhaps TRBD2 (5 bases). Trimming stripped 3 bases from V and 10 bases from J, with 13 bases between. The CDR3 totals 13 residues. Per the germline V gene, CDR1 is MNHEY and CDR2 is SMNVEV (reference sequence). The CDR3 region has the DNA TGTGCCAGCAGTTTGACGAGGGTTCGGGAGCAGTTCTTC. As protein: CASSLTRVREQFF.

CDR3 in DNA: TGTGCTAGTGGCCTAAGACAGTCGAACACTGAAGCTTTCTTT. It codes for CASGLRQSNTEAFF. The chain is built from TRBV12-5 and TRBJ1-1; tentative D call: TRBD1 (5 bases). Germline values: CDR1 LGHNT, CDR2 FRNRAP. The CDR3 has 14 amino acids. V was cut by 6 bases and J by 1 base, with 12 bases left in between.

The chain employs TRBV7-8 and TRBJ1-5; D perhaps matches TRBD1 (6 bases). The germline V and J ends were trimmed by 5 bases and 2 bases, with 19 bases remaining between them. Germline V gene sequence: CDR1 SGHVS, CDR2 FQNEAQ. This CDR3 has 17 residues. Here the CDR3 reads CASSQWEGELGNQPQHF. The CDR3 DNA sequence: TGTGCCAGCAGCCAATGGGAGGGGGAGTTAGGCAATCAGCCCCAGCATTTT. Filled out from reference TRBV7-8 and TRBJ1-5, the complete variable domain reads GAGVSQSPRYKVAKRGQDVALRCDPISGHVSLFWYQQALGQGPEFLTYFQNEAQLDKSGLPSDRFFAERPEGSVSTLKIQRTQQEDSAVYLCASSQWEGELGNQPQHFGDGTRLSIL.

V usage is TRBV5-1 and J usage is TRBJ1-1; perhaps TRBD1 as D (6 bases). The CDR3 spans 15 residues. Trimming took 2 bases from V and 1 from J, leaving 12 bases between them. Germline V gives CDR1 SGHRS, CDR2 YFSETQ. CDR3 sequence (DNA): TGCGCCAGCAGCTTCCGTCCAGGGGAGAACACTGAAGCTTTCTTT. Translation: CASSFRPGENTEAFF. Supplemented by reference TRBV5-1 and TRBJ1-1, the full variable domain reads KAGVTQTPRYLIKTRGQQVTLSCSPISGHRSVSWYQQTPGQGLQFLFEYFSETQRNKGNFPGRFSGRQFSNSRSEMNVSTLELGDSALYLCASSFRPGENTEAFFGQGTRLTVV.

The chain uses TRBV30 and TRBJ1-2, with D perhaps TRBD1 (6 bases). The CDR3 totals 13 residues. CDR1 and CDR2 from the germline V gene are GTSNPN and SVGIG (reference sequence). V was shortened by 2 bases and J by 1 base, with 8 bases between the two germline ends. This CDR3 reads CAWSSRGNYGYTF. CDR3 coding DNA: TGTGCCTGGAGTAGCAGGGGTAACTATGGCTACACCTTC.

CDR3 DNA: TGTGCCAGCAGTCTACGACTAGCGGGAGAGTGGAATGAGCAGTTCTTC. Translated: CASSLRLAGEWNEQFF. J is TRBJ2-1 and V is TRBV28; 12 positions match TRBD2. The CDR3 is 16 amino acids. The germline CDR1 and CDR2 sequences are MDHEN and SYDVKM. J gave up 7 bases and V 5 bases, and 9 bases lay outside the gene matches. Full variable domain (remainder filled in from reference TRBV28 and TRBJ2-1): DVKVTQSSRYLVKRTGEKVFLECVQDMDHENMFWYRQDPGLGLRLIYFSYDVKMKEKGDIPEGYSVSREKKERFSLILESASTNQTSMYLCASSLRLAGEWNEQFFGPGTRLTVL.

This chain connects TRBV5-6 to TRBJ1-2; 11 bases match TRBD1. This CDR3 spans 17 amino acids. Germline CDR1 is SGHDT and CDR2 is YYEEEE. V lost 5 bases and J lost 5; bases outside the gene matches: 14. The CDR3 sequence: CASRSLRTGGDWYGYTF. The CDR3 region has the DNA TGTGCCAGCAGATCTCTACGGACAGGGGGCGATTGGTATGGCTACACCTTC.

As DNA, the CDR3 is TGTGCCAGCAGCTTTGACAGTTATAATTCACCCCTCCACTTT. This encodes CASSFDSYNSPLHF. The chain links TRBV7-6 to TRBJ1-6; possible D gene TRBD1, 5 bases. This CDR3 has 14 residues. CDR1 and CDR2 from the germline V gene are SGHVS and FNYEAQ. The V end was cut by 3 bases, the J end by 4 bases, with 7 bases between. The complete variable domain, with remaining parts taken from reference TRBV7-6 and TRBJ1-6, reads GAGVSQSPRYKVTKRGQDVALRCDPISGHVSLYWYRQALGQGPEFLTYFNYEAQQDKSGLPNDRFSAERPEGSISTLTIQRTEQRDSAMYRCASSFDSYNSPLHFGNGTRLTVT.

The chain uses TRBV5-6 and TRBJ2-5; TRBD1 matches 7 bases. Germline assignment: CDR1 SGHDT and CDR2 YYEEEE. V trimming: 5 bases; J trimming: 5 bases; junction bases outside the gene matches: 6. The CDR3 extends over 13 amino acids. The CDR3 here is CASSRGGGETQYF. In nucleotides, the CDR3 is TGTGCCAGCAGTCGAGGGGGCGGGGAGACCCAGTACTTC.

This rearrangement joins TRBV10-3 to TRBJ1-1; D might be TRBD1 (6 bases). Germline V gene sequence: CDR1 ENHRY, CDR2 SYGVKD. CDR3 size: 14 residues. Trimming took off 2 bases at V and 3 bases at J, with 10 bases between the two ends. The CDR3 DNA is TGTGCCATCAGTGAGGAAGCAGGGGACACTGAAGCTTTCTTT. Amino acids: CAISEEAGDTEAFF.

The chain employs TRBV6-6 and TRBJ1-5, with D maybe TRBD1 (5 bases). The germline gives CDR1 MNHNY, CDR2 SVGAGI (reference sequence). Deletions cut 2 bases from V and 7 bases from J, with 6 bases between. The CDR3 consists of 12 residues. The CDR3: CASSYGQQPQHF. For the CDR3, the DNA is TGTGCCAGCAGTTACGGACAACAGCCCCAGCATTTT.

V usage is TRBV27 and J usage is TRBJ1-4; D remains unclear. In germline, CDR1 is MNHEY, CDR2 SMNVEV (reference sequence). V was pared by 4 bases and J by 5 bases, with 8 bases between. The CDR3 has 13 residues. CDR3: CASSSTRNEKLFF. In DNA, the CDR3 is TGTGCCAGCAGTTCCACCAGGAATGAAAAACTGTTTTTT.

V usage is TRBV6-6 and J usage is TRBJ2-3; a weak D match, TRBD2 (6 bases). The CDR3 contains 14 residues. Trimming removed 5 bases at V and 3 bases at J, with 12 bases between. Per germline, CDR1 MNHNY and CDR2 SVGAGI (reference sequence). The CDR3 DNA follows: TGTGCCAGCAGTGTAGCGGTTATGACAGATACGCAGTATTTT. It is translated as CASSVAVMTDTQYF.

The chain is built from TRBV10-2 and TRBJ2-1, with D perhaps TRBD1 (5 bases). Per germline, CDR1 WSHSY and CDR2 SAAADI. The CDR3 runs 14 residues. The ends were cut back, 7 bases at V and 5 bases at J, with 15 bases in the middle. The CDR3 spells CASTSFAGNNEQFF. CDR3 bases: TGCGCCAGCACCTCTTTCGCAGGGAACAATGAGCAGTTCTTC.